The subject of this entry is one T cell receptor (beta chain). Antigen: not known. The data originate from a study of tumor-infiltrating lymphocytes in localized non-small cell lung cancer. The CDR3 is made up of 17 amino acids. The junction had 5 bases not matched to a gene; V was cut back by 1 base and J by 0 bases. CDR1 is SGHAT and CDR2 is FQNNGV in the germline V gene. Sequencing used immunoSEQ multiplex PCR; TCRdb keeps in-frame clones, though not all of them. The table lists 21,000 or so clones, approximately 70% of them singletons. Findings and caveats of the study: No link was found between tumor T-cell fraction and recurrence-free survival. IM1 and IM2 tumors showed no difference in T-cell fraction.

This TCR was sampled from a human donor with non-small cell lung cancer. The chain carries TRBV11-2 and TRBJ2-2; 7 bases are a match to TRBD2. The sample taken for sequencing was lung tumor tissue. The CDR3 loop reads CASSLAWGTTNTGELFF. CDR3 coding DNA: TGTGCCAGCAGCTTAGCCTGGGGGACTACGAACACCGGGGAGCTGTTTTTT.